The TCR beta chain described here comes from a study of memory CD4+ T cells and cytomegalovirus serostatus. Trimming took 6 bases from V and 6 from J; bases not matched to a gene: 7. Germline loops: CDR1 LNHDA, CDR2 SQIVND (reference sequence). This CDR3 is 15 amino acids long. Within the sample, this clone is medium-sized. Libraries were prepared by immunoSEQ multiplex PCR; TCRdb keeps only in-frame clonotypes and omits some of them. Among roughly 42,000 clones listed, over 70% were seen once. The sort gate was single viable CD3+CD4+CD8-CD45RO+ cells for memory CD4+ T cells. J is TRBJ1-6 and V is TRBV19, with 8 bases lining up with TRBD1. The material sequenced was memory CD4+ T cells from blood. The clonotype was recovered from an adult in good health and CMV-seronegative. The CDR3 sequence is CASRLDRASNSPLHF. The DNA for the CDR3 is TGTGCCAGTAGATTGGACAGGGCTTCTAATTCACCCCTCCACTTT.